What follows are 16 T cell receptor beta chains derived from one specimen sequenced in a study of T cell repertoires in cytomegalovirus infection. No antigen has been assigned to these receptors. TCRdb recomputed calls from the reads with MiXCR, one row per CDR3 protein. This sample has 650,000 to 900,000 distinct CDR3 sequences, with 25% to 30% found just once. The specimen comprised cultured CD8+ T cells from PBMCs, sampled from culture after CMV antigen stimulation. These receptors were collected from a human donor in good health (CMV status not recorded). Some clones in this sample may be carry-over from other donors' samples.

As DNA, the CDR3 is TGTGCCACCCATGCTCCTACAGATACGCAGTATTTT. Amino acids: CATHAPTDTQYF. The chain combines TRBV15 with TRBJ2-3; no definite D call. The CDR3 contains 12 residues. Trimming left V 8 bases short and J 3 bases short, with 9 bases between. Germline V gives CDR1 LNHNV, CDR2 YYDKDF (reference sequence).

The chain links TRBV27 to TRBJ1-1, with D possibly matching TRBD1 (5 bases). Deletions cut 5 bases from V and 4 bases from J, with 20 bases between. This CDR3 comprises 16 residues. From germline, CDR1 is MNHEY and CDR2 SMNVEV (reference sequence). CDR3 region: CASSPLHKGYGTEAFF. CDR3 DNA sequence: TGTGCCAGCAGTCCCCTCCATAAGGGGTACGGCACTGAAGCTTTCTTT.

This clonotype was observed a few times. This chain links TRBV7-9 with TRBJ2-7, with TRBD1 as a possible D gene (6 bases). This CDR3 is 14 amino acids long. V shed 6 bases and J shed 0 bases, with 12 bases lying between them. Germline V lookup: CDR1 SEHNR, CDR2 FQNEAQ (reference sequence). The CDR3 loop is CASRSEGGSYEQYF. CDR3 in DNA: TGTGCCAGCAGGTCCGAAGGGGGCTCCTACGAGCAGTACTTC.

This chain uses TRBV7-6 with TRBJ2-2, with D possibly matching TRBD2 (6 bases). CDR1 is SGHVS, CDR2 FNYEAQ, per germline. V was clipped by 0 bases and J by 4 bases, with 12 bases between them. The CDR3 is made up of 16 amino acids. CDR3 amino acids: CASSLALSAGTGELFF. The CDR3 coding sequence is TGTGCCAGCAGCTTAGCGCTATCAGCGGGCACCGGGGAGCTGTTTTTT.

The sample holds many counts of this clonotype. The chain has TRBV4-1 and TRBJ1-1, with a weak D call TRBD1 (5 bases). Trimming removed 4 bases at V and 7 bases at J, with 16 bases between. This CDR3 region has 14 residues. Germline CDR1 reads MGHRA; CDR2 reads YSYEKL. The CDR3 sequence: CASSPSEGRGEAFF. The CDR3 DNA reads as TGCGCCAGCAGCCCAAGCGAGGGGAGGGGTGAAGCTTTCTTT.

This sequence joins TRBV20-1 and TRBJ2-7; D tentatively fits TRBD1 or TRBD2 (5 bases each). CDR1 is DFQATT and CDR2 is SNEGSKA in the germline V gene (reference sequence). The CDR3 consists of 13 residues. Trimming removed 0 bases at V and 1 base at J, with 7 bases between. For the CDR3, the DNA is TGCAGTGCTAGAGAGGGACCATCCTACGAGCAGTACTTC. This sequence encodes CSAREGPSYEQYF.

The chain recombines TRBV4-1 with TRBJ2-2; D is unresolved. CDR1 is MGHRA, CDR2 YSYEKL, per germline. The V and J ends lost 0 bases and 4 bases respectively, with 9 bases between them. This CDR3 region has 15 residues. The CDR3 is CASSQDFRATGELFF. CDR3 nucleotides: TGCGCCAGCAGCCAAGATTTTAGGGCCACCGGGGAGCTGTTTTTT.

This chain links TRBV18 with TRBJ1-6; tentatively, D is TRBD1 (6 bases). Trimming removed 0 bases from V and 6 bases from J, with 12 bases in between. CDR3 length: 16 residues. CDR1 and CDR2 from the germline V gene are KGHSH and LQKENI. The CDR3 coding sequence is TGTGCCAGCTCACCACCGGGGGGGGCTGGTAATTCACCCCTCCACTTT. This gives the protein CASSPPGGAGNSPLHF.

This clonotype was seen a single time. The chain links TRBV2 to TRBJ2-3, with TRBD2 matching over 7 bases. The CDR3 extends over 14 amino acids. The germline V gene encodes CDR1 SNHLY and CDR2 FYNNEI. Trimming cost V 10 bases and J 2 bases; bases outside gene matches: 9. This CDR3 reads CATLAGALTDTQYF. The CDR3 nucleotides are TGTGCCACCTTAGCGGGCGCCCTCACAGATACGCAGTATTTT.

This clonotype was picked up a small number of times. DNA of the CDR3: TGTGCCAGCAGCTTGGCACGTCGGAATGAGCAGTTCTTC. Translating it yields CASSLARRNEQFF. This sequence joins TRBV5-5 and TRBJ2-1; no firm D call. The germline V gene has CDR1 SGHKS and CDR2 YYEKEE (reference sequence). The CDR3 is made up of 13 amino acids. The V and J ends lost 0 bases and 7 bases respectively, with 8 bases between them. The whole variable domain, filled in from reference TRBV5-5 and TRBJ2-1, reads DAGVTQSPTHLIKTRGQQVTLRCSPISGHKSVSWYQQVLGQGPQFIFQYYEKEERGRGNFPDRFSARQFPNYSSELNVNALLLGDSALYLCASSLARRNEQFFGPGTRLTVL.

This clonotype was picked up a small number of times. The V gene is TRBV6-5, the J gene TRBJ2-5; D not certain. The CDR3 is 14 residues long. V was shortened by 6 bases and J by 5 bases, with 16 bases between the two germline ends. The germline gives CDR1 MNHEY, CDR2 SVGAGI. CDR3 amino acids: CASRSLPVGETQYF. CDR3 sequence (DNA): TGTGCCAGCAGGTCACTACCCGTGGGGGAGACCCAGTACTTC.

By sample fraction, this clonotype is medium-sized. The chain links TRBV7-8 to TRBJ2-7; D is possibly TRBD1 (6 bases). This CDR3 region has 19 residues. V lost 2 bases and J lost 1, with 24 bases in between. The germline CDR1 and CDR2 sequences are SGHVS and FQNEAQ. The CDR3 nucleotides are TGTGCCAGCAGCTTAATTCCGGTTTATGGACAGAAGGGATCCTACGAGCAGTACTTC. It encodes CASSLIPVYGQKGSYEQYF.

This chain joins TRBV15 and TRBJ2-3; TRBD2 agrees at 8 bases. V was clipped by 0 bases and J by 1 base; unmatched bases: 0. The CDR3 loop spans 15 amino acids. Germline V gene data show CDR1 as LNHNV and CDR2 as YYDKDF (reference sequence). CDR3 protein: CATSRERGGTDTQYF. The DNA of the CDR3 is TGTGCCACCAGCAGAGAGCGGGGGGGCACAGATACGCAGTATTTT.

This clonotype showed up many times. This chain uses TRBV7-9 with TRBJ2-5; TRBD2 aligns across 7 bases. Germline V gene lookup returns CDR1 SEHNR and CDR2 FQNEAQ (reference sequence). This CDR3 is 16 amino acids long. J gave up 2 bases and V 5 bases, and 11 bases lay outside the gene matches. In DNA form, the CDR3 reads TGTGCCAGCAGCCCTTTCACGGGGGGAAGTCAAGAGACCCAGTACTTC. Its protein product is CASSPFTGGSQETQYF. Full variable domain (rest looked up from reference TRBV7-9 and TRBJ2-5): DTGVSQNPRHKITKRGQNVTFRCDPISEHNRLYWYRQTLGQGPEFLTYFQNEAQLEKSRLLSDRFSAERPKGSFSTLEIQRTEQGDSAMYLCASSPFTGGSQETQYFGPGTRLLVL.

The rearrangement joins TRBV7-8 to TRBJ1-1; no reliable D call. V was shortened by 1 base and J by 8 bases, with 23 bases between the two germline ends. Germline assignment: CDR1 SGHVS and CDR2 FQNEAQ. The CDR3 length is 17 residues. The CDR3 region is CASSLDGRFPPTEEAFF. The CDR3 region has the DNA TGTGCCAGCAGCTTAGATGGCAGGTTCCCTCCAACTGAAGAAGCTTTCTTT.

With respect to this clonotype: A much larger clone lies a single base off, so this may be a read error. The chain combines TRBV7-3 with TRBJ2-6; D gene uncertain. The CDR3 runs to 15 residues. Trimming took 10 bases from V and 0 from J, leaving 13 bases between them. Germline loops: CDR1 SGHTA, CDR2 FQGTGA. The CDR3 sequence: CANTPRASGANVLTF. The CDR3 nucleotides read TGTGCCAACACCCCACGGGCCTCTGGGGCCAACGTCCTGACTTTC.